The present T cell receptor beta chain was sequenced within a study of Graves' ophthalmopathy and Graves' hyperthyroidism. RNA transcripts were the template, and TCR beta CDR3 regions were amplified from them. HTBI primers served in a first-round RT-PCR, which a second-round multiplex PCR followed. TCRdb redid the calling of the multiplex PCR reads with MiXCR, one entry per CDR3 protein. The profile shows about 550,000 distinct CDR3 sequences, 39% of them singletons. V was clipped by 7 bases and J by 5 bases, with 17 bases between them. CDR1 MNHNS and CDR2 SASEGT come from the germline V gene. The CDR3 totals 15 residues.

This TCR was recovered from an adult man with Graves' hyperthyroidism. Sequenced material: peripheral blood or thyroid tissue (not recorded which). This chain uses TRBV6-1 with TRBJ2-2, with D possibly being TRBD2 (6 bases). This CDR3 is CASIGGGPGTGELFF. CDR3 nucleotide sequence: TGTGCCAGCATAGGAGGAGGGCCAGGAACCGGGGAGCTGTTTTTT.